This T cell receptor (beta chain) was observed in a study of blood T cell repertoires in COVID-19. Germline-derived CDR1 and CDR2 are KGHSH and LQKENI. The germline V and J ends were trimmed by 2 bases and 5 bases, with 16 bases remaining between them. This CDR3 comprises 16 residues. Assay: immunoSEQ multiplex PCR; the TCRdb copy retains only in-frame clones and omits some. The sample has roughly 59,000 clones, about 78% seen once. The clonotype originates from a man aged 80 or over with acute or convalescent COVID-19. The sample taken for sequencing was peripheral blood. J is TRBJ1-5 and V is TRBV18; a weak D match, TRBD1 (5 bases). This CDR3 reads CASSPLRRGLDQPQHF. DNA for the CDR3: TGTGCCAGCTCACCATTGAGAAGGGGATTGGATCAGCCCCAGCATTTT.